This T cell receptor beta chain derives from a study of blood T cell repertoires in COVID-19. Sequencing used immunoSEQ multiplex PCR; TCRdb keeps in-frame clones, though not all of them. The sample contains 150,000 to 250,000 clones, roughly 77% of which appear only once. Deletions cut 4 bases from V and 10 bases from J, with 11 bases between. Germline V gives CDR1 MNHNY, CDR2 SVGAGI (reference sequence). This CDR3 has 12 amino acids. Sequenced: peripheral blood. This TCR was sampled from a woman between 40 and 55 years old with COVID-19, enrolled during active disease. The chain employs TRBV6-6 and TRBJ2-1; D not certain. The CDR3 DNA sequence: TGTGCCAGCAGTTCTCAGACTTGGGAGCAGTTCTTC. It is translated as CASSSQTWEQFF.